This T cell receptor (beta chain) was retrieved from a study of CD8 T cells in Susac syndrome. Sequencing of TCR beta drew on CD8+ and CD4+ T cells from blood. The multiple sclerosis control group consisted of treatment-naive patients whose relapsing-remitting disease, which was either stable or active, fulfilled revised McDonald criteria. TEMRA cells were FACS-enriched and CD8+ and CD4+ T cells negatively isolated. With random hexamers, reverse transcription was performed on 0.5 to 1 ug of RNA. With immunoSEQ multiplex PCR, TCR beta CDR3 was amplified across 54 Vbeta and 13 Jbeta. TCRdb redid the calling of the immunoSEQ multiplex PCR reads with MiXCR, one entry per CDR3 protein. Of 200,000 to 250,000 distinct CDR3 sequences in the sample, about 93% were seen once. The TCR sequence derives from a human donor with multiple sclerosis. Material for sequencing was CD8+ T cells from PBMCs.

CDR3 bases: TGTGCCAGCAGTACCTCGGGGTGGACAGATACGCAGTATTTT. This codes for CASSTSGWTDTQYF. The rearrangement links TRBV25-1 to TRBJ2-3; tentatively, D is TRBD2 (5 bases). The CDR3 has 14 amino acids. In germline, CDR1 is MGHDK, CDR2 SYGVNS. Trimming stripped 5 bases from V and 3 bases from J, with 12 bases between.